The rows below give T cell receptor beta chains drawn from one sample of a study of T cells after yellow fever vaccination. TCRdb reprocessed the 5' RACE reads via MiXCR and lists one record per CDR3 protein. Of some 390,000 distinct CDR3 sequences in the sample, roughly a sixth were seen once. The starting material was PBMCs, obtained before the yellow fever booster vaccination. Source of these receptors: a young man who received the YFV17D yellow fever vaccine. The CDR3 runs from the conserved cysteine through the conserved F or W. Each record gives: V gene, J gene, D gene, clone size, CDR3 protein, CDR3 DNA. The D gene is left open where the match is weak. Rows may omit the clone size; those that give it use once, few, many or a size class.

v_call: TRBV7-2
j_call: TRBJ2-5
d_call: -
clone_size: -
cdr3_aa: CASGLRTKGTQYF
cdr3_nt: TGTGCCAGCGGCCTCAGGACTAAGGGGACCCAGTACTTC

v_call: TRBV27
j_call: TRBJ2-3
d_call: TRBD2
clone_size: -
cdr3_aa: CASSMTSGGTDTQYF
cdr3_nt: TGTGCCAGCAGTATGACTAGCGGGGGCACAGATACGCAGTATTTT

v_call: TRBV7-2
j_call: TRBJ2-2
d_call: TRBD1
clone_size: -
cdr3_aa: CASSSYRQGKGGELFF
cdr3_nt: TGTGCCAGCAGCTCCTATCGACAGGGGAAGGGCGGGGAGCTGTTTTTT

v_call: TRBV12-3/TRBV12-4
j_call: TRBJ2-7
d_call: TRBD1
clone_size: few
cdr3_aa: CASSLRRGLGEQYF
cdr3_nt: TGTGCCAGCAGTTTACGCAGGGGGCTTGGCGAGCAGTACTTC

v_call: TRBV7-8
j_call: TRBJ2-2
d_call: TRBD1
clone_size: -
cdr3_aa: CASRTGQPTGELFF
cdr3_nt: TGTGCCAGCAGAACGGGACAGCCGACCGGGGAGCTGTTTTTT

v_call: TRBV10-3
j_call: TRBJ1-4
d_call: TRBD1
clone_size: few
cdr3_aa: CAISPGTGVEKLFF
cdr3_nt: TGTGCCATCAGCCCCGGGACAGGGGTCGAAAAACTGTTTTTT

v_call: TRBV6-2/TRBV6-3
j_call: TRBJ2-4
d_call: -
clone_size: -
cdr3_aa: CASSQRRLENIQYF
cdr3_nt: TGTGCCAGCAGTCAGCGTCGACTTGAAAACATTCAGTACTTC

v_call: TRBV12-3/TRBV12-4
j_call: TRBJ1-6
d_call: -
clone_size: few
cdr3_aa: CASSPQDYNSPLHF
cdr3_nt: TGTGCCAGCAGTCCCCAGGACTATAATTCACCCCTCCACTTT

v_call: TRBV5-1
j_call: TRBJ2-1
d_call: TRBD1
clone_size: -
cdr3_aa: CASSFGTGVNNEQFF
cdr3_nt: TGCGCCAGCAGCTTCGGGACAGGGGTCAACAATGAGCAGTTCTTC

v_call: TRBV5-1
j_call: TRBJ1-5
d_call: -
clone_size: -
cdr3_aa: CASSPGVGGIDQPQHF
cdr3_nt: TGCGCCAGCAGCCCCGGGGTAGGCGGTATCGATCAGCCCCAGCATTTT

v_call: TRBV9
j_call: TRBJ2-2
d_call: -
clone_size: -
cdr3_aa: CASSGDPGGELFF
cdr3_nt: TGTGCCAGCAGCGGGGACCCCGGCGGGGAGCTGTTTTTT

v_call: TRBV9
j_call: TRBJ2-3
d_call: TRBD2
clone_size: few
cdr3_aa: CASSVLAGSSDTQYF
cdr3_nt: TGTGCCAGCAGCGTCTTAGCGGGGTCATCAGATACGCAGTATTTT

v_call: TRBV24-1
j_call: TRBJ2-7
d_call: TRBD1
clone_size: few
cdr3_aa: CATSDDRGHYEQYF
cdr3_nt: TGTGCCACCAGTGATGACAGGGGGCACTACGAGCAGTACTTC

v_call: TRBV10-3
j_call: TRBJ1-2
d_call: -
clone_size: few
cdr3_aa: CAISANDGYGYTF
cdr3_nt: TGTGCCATCAGTGCTAATGATGGGTATGGCTACACCTTC

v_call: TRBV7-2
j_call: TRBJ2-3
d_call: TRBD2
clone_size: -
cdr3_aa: CASKGLGGTDTQYF
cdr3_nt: TGTGCCAGCAAGGGCTTGGGGGGGACCGATACGCAGTATTTT

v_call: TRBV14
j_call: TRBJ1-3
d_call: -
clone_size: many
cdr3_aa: CASSQDPGRIGNTIYF
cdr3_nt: TGTGCCAGCAGCCAAGACCCAGGGAGGATTGGAAACACCATATATTTT

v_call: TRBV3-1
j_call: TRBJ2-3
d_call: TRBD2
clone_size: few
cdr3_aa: CASSQLGGGDGTQYF
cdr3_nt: TGTGCCAGCAGCCAACTTGGCGGGGGGGATGGCACGCAGTATTTT

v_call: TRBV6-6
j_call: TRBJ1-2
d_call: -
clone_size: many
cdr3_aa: CASSYGQEANYGYTF
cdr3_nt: TGTGCCAGCAGTTACGGGCAGGAAGCTAACTATGGCTACACCTTC

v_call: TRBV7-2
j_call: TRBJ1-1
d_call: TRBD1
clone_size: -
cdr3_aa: CASGGQGLSEAFF
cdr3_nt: TGTGCCAGCGGGGGACAGGGACTTTCTGAAGCTTTCTTT

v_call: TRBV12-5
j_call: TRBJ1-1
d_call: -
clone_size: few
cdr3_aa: CASGLVQGGTEAFF
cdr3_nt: TGTGCTAGTGGTTTGGTACAGGGAGGGACTGAAGCTTTCTTT

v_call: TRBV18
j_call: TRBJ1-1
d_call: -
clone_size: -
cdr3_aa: CASFTDRSTEAFF
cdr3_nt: TGTGCCAGCTTTACAGACAGATCCACTGAAGCTTTCTTT

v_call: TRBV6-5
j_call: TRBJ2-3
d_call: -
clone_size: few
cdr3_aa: CASSYMGGASTDTQYF
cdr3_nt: TGTGCCAGCAGTTACATGGGAGGCGCATCCACAGATACGCAGTATTTT

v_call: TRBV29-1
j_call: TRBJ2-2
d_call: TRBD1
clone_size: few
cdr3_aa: CSVGTEQNTGELFF
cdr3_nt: TGCAGCGTCGGGACAGAGCAGAACACCGGGGAGCTGTTTTTT

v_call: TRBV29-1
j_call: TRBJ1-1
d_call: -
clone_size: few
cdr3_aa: CSVEGVVISEYTEAFF
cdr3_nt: TGCAGCGTTGAAGGCGTGGTGATTTCGGAATACACTGAAGCTTTCTTT

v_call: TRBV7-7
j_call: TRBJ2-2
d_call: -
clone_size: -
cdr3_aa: CASSPTWGGLVTGELFF
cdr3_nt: TGTGCTAGCAGCCCTACCTGGGGGGGCCTCGTCACCGGGGAGCTGTTTTTT

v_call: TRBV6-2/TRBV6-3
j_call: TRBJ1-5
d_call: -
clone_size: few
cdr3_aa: CASGPWFAMDQPQHF
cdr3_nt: TGTGCCAGTGGACCTTGGTTTGCGATGGATCAGCCCCAGCATTTT

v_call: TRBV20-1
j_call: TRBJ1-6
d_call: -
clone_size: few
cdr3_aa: CSARGLGSGVSSYNSPLHF
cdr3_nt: TGCAGTGCTAGAGGCCTAGGGTCCGGTGTGAGCTCCTATAATTCACCCCTCCACTTT

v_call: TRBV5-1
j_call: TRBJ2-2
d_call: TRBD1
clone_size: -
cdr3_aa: CASRKGDRNTGELFF
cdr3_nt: TGCGCCAGCAGGAAGGGGGACAGAAACACCGGGGAGCTGTTTTTT

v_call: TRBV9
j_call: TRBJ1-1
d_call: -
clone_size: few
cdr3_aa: CASSVRGTEAFF
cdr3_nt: TGTGCCAGCAGCGTAAGGGGTACTGAAGCTTTCTTT

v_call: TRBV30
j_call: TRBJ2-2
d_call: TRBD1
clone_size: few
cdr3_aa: CAWSVLTGGGELFF
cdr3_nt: TGTGCCTGGAGTGTACTAACAGGGGGCGGGGAGCTGTTTTTT

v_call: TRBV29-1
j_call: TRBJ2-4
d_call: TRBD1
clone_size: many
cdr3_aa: CSVGQGGNIQYF
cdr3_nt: TGCAGCGTTGGACAGGGTGGTAACATTCAGTACTTC

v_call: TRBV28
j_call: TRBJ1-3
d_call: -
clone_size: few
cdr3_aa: CASSAVGGNTIYF
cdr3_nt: TGTGCCAGCAGTGCGGTAGGGGGAAACACCATATATTTT

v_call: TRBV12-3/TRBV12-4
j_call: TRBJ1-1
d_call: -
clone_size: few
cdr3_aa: CASSFSTASTEAFF
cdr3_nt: TGTGCCAGCAGTTTTAGTACGGCAAGTACTGAAGCTTTCTTT

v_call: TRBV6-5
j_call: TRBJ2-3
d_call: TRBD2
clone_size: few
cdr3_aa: CASSYSIPSGDTDTQYF
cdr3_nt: TGTGCCAGCAGTTACTCGATTCCTAGCGGGGACACAGATACGCAGTATTTT

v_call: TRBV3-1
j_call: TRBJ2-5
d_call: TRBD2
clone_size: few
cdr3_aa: CASIIYGGSQETQYF
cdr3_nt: TGTGCCAGCATCATATACGGGGGGTCCCAAGAGACCCAGTACTTC

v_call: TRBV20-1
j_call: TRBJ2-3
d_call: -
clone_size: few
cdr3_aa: CSARDYDIGDTQYF
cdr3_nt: TGCAGTGCTAGAGATTATGACATTGGAGATACGCAGTATTTT

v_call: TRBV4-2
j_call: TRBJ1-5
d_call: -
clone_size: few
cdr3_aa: CASSQVMASGNQPQHF
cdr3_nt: TGTGCCAGCAGCCAAGTGATGGCGTCGGGCAATCAGCCCCAGCATTTT